Reported below is one T cell receptor beta chain. Its cognate antigen has yet to be identified. Qualities for individual bases were not recorded, and no much larger clone is one base off. This sample was included in a study of blood T cell repertoires in COVID-19 (dated by TCRdb to 2020 to 2022). Background on the whole study: The collaborator samples originated in the United States, Italy and Spain and spanned the acute and convalescent phases of COVID-19. The prospective study material was composed of cDNA or gDNA derived from T cells, B-cell-depleted T cells, or PBMCs. Subjects who had been exposed to COVID-19, were actively infected with it, or had recovered from it provided the deeply sampled blood TCRbeta repertoires that made up the dataset. The repertoires were released in a freely available public database intended as a resource for research on the immune response to SARS-CoV-2. Samples came from the ongoing ImmuneRACE study (first 160 participants) plus 1,254 subjects from 6 global collaborators. A de-identified subject ID, COVID-19 status, age in years and sex were almost always included in the sample metadata. Where HLA class I and class II types were available, the types were taken from metadata supplied by the sample provider, not from assay-based typing. Study-level results and caveats: The amount of clinical and demographic metadata varied by source and participant and was provided uncurated.

TCRbeta CDR3 regions were amplified from genomic DNA by means of the immunoSEQ Assay, a bias-controlled multiplex PCR. Processing in the source paper ran as follows. Within the assay, amplification of reference gene primers was used to estimate how many nucleated cells each sample contained. To quantify the absolute abundance of each unique TCRbeta CDR3 rearrangement, sequence reads were collapsed and filtered. For each sample, productive Simpson clonality was calculated as the square root of Simpson's diversity index over productive rearrangements. TCRdb retrieved this table from immuneACCESS and kept in-frame rearrangements only. Not all clones are present; in checked studies, unresolved V genes account for under half, and no reason is known for the remainder. From that table come the V and J calls and clone size; the DNA was used to work out D and trimming. This sample lists 200,000 to 250,000 clones; about 84% were detected once. 2% to 2.5% of the sample goes to the ten largest clones.

Enrolling through a virtual design, the prospective study's participants ranged in age from roughly 18 to 89 years and lived across 24 United States geographic areas. In the prospective study, participants were assigned to cohorts based on the clinical history participants reported in a screening survey and a study questionnaire. ImmuneRACE Cohort 3 recovered participants were defined by two consecutive negative NP/OP PCR tests, healthcare professional clearance, or symptom resolution. Each participant in the prospective study had whole blood, serum and a nasopharyngeal or oropharyngeal swab collected by mobile phlebotomists. Prospective study participants could optionally give additional blood draws and questionnaires over an approximately two-month period. Prospective study blood samples were shipped either frozen or at room temperature before DNA extraction. The CDR3, from cysteine to phenylalanine, totals 15 residues. CDR3 DNA only is kept here, 45 bases in frame from base 1. Relative to germline, V is missing 1 base and J is missing 4 bases, with 3 bases of the junction outside any gene match. CDR1 and CDR2 are read off the germline V gene as SNHLY and FYNNEI.

Input material: PBMCs or T cells enriched from blood (not recorded which). The chain is made from TRBV2 and TRBJ2-2, with 7 central nucleotides matching TRBD2. The origin of this receptor is a woman between 45 and 65 years old who had recovered from COVID-19. The DNA reads as follows: TGTGCCAGCAGTGAAGGCGGGAGCCGCACCGGGGAGCTGTTTTTT. This yields the protein CASSEGGSRTGELFF.